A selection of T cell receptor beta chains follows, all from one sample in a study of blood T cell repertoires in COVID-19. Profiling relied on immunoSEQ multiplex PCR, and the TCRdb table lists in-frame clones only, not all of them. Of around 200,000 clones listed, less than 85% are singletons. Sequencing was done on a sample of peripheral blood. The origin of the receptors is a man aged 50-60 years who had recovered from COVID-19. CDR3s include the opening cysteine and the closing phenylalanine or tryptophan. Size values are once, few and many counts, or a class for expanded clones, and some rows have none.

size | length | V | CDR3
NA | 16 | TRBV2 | CASRTNRDSSNQPQHF
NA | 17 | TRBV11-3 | CASSLGGGGQGINEQFF
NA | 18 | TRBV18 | CASSPPLRTGGLNTEAFF
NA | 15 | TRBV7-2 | CASSFGQGASETQYF
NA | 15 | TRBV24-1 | CATSDRLRKQETQYF
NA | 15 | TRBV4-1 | CASSLGWRDGGELFF
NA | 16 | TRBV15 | CATSRDRPGMNTEAFF
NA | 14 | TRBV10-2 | CASSKSGRADEQYF
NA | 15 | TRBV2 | CASSEAQYRNTEAFF
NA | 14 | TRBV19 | CASRIAGARREAFF
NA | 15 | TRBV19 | CASSINALSTDTQYF
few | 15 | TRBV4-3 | CASSQGLAGGREQYF
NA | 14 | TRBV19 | CASSIIGGEETQYF
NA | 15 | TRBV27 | CASSLILGESYEQYF
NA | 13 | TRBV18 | CASSPGGDQPQHF
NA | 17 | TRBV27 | CASRPGAGGVLSGELFF
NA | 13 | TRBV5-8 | CASSLERRGEQFF
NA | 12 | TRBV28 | CASSLGAYEQYF